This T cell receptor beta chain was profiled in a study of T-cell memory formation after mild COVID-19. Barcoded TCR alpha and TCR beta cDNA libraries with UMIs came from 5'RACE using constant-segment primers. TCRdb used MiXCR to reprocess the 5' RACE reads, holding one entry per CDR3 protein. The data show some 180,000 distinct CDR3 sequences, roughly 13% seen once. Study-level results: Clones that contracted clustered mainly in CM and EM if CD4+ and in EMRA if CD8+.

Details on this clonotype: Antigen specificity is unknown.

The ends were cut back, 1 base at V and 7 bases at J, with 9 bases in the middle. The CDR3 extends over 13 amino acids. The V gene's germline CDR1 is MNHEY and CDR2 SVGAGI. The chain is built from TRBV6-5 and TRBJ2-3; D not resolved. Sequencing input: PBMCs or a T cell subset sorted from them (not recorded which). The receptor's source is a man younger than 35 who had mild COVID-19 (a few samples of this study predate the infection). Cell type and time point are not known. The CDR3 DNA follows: TGTGCCAGCAGTTACTACTCGACATATACGCAGTATTTT. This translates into CASSYYSTYTQYF.